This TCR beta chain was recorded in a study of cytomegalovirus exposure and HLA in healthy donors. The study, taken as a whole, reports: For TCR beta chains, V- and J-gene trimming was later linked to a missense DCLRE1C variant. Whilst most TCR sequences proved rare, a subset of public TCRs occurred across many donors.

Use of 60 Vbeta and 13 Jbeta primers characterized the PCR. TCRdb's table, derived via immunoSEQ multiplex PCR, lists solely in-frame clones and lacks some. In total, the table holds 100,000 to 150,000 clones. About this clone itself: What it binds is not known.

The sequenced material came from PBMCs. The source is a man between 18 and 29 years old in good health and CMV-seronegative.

The CDR3 loop is CASISGRSMNEQFF. In DNA, the CDR3 is TGTGCCAGCATCTCGGGGAGGAGTATGAATGAGCAGTTCTTC. J is TRBJ2-1 and V is TRBV13; a weak D match, TRBD2 (6 bases). The CDR3 is 14 residues long. Germline values: CDR1 PRHDT, CDR2 FYEKMQ (reference sequence). V gave up 7 bases and J gave up 7 bases, with 17 bases separating them.